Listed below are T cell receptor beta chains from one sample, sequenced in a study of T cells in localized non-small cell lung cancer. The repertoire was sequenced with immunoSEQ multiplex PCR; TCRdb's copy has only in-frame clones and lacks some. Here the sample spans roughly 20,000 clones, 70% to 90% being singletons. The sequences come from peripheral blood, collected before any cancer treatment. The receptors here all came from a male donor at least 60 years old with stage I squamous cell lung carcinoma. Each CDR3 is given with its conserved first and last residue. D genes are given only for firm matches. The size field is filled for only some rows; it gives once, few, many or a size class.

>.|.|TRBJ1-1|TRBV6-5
TGTGCCAGCAGTGAAACCATGAACACTGAAGCTTTCTTT
CASSETMNTEAFF
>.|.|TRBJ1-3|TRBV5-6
TGTGCCAGCAGCTTGGCCAAGGGGGAAATCTCTGGAAACACCATATATTTT
CASSLAKGEISGNTIYF
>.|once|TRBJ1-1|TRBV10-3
TGTGCCATCAGTGTATCGGAACAGGGAGAAGCTTTCTTT
CAISVSEQGEAFF
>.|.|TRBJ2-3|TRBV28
TGTGCCAGCAGTTTTAACGAGGGAAGAGGAGGGACAGATACGCAGTATTTT
CASSFNEGRGGTDTQYF
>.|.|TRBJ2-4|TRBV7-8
TGTGCCAGCAGCCCCGTAGCCCCGAGGCGTGGCATTCAGTACTTC
CASSPVAPRRGIQYF
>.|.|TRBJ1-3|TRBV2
TGTGCCGCCTCCAACACTGGAAACACCATATATTTT
CAASNTGNTIYF
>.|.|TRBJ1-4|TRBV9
TGTGCCAGCAGCCCGGGAAAGGCCTTTAATGAAAAACTGTTTTTT
CASSPGKAFNEKLFF
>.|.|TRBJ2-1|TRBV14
TGTGCCAGCAGCTGGAGGGGGGCTTCCTACAATGAGCAGTTCTTC
CASSWRGASYNEQFF
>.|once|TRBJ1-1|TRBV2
TGTGCCAGCAGTGAAATTCCTGAAGCTTTCTTT
CASSEIPEAFF
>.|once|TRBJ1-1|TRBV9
TGTGCCAGCAGCGCGACCCCCGGGAACACTGAAGCTTTCTTT
CASSATPGNTEAFF
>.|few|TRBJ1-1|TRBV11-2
TGTGCCAGCAGCTTGTTAGGGGACGAAGCTTTCTTT
CASSLLGDEAFF
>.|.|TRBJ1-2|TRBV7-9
TGTGCCAGCACCTTAGAGGGGCTACGTGGCTACACCTTC
CASTLEGLRGYTF
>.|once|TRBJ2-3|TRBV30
TGTGCCTGGTCGCTGGGCGGGAGCACAGATACGCAGTATTTT
CAWSLGGSTDTQYF
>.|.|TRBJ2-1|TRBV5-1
TGCGCCAGCAGCTTGTTGTCACATTACAATGAGCAGTTCTTC
CASSLLSHYNEQFF